These 19 T cell receptor beta chains were all obtained from the same sample, sequenced in a study of blood T cell repertoires in COVID-19. Generated by immunoSEQ multiplex PCR, the TCRdb table keeps only in-frame clones and is missing some. Of some 240,000 clones in the sample, around 83% were seen once. The material sequenced was peripheral blood. The receptors were gathered from a woman in her seventies with COVID-19, enrolled during active disease.

The DNA for the CDR3 is TGTGCCTGGAGTCCCGGACAGCAAGAGACCCAGTACTTC. Amino acids: CAWSPGQQETQYF. The chain links TRBV30 to TRBJ2-5; D is perhaps TRBD1 (6 bases). Deletions cut 2 bases from V and 2 bases from J, with 9 bases between. CDR1 is GTSNPN and CDR2 is SVGIG in the germline V gene (reference sequence). The CDR3 extends over 13 amino acids.

This sequence joins TRBV7-2 and TRBJ2-3; D perhaps matches TRBD1 (5 bases). This CDR3 has 16 residues. CDR1 and CDR2 from the germline V gene are SGHTA and FQGNSA. The V end lost 1 base, the J end lost 5 bases, and 16 bases lay between the germline ends. In DNA form, the CDR3 reads TGTGCCAGCAGCTTAGTATATCGGAGTAGGGGAGATACGCAGTATTTT. As protein: CASSLVYRSRGDTQYF.

This clone was seen only a few times. The chain is built from TRBV6-6 and TRBJ2-7; TRBD2 aligns across 11 bases. Per the germline V gene, CDR1 is MNHNY and CDR2 is SVGAGI (reference sequence). V was pared by 5 bases and J by 2 bases, with 2 bases of the junction left unmatched. CDR3 size: 14 residues. As DNA, the CDR3 is TGTGCCAGCAGTCAGGGACTAGCGGCCTACGAGCAGTACTTC. Its translation: CASSQGLAAYEQYF.

This chain joins TRBV18 and TRBJ2-3; a possible D gene is TRBD1 (7 bases). V gave up 5 bases and J gave up 4 bases, with 16 bases separating them. This CDR3 is 15 amino acids long. Germline lookup yields CDR1 KGHSH and CDR2 LQKENI. The CDR3 DNA follows: TGTGCCAGCTCAGGAGGGGGCGCAGGGTCAGATACGCAGTATTTT. It encodes CASSGGGAGSDTQYF. Supplemented by reference TRBV18 and TRBJ2-3, the full variable domain reads NAGVMQNPRHLVRRRGQEARLRCSPMKGHSHVYWYRQLPEEGLKFMVYLQKENIIDESGMPKERFSAEFPKEGPSILRIQQVVRGDSAAYFCASSGGGAGSDTQYFGPGTRLTVL.

This chain uses TRBV7-9 with TRBJ2-5, with 9 bases aligning to TRBD1. There are 17 residues in the CDR3. Germline CDR1 SEHNR, CDR2 FQNEAQ (reference sequence). V gave up 5 bases and J gave up 3 bases; unmatched junction bases: 13. CDR3 sequence (DNA): TGTGCCAGCAGCGCCGACCGGGACAGGGTAGGGAAAGAGACCCAGTACTTC. Translating gives CASSADRDRVGKETQYF.

This clone was counted a single time. The chain couples TRBV5-1 to TRBJ2-2; 7 nucleotides align to TRBD1. Germline V CDR1 and CDR2: SGHRS, YFSETQ. V shed 4 bases and J 5 bases; nucleotides not matched to a gene: 8. The CDR3 runs to 15 residues. The CDR3 DNA follows: TGCGCCAGCAGCGGAACAGGGGTTATTACCGGGGAGCTGTTTTTT. Its translation is CASSGTGVITGELFF.

The J gene is TRBJ2-3, the V gene TRBV4-1; 10 positions agree with TRBD1. This CDR3 spans 16 amino acids. Germline V gives CDR1 MGHRA, CDR2 YSYEKL. The V segment lost 2 bases and the J segment 3 bases; nucleotides outside the gene matches: 5. CDR3 coding DNA: TGCGCCAGCAGCCAAACGACAGGGGGCTTGACAGATACGCAGTATTTT. It translates to CASSQTTGGLTDTQYF.

This chain links TRBV7-2 with TRBJ1-1; tentative D call: TRBD1 (5 bases). The CDR3 length is 14 residues. The V end was cut by 3 bases, the J end by 0 bases, with 8 bases between. Per the germline V gene, CDR1 is SGHTA and CDR2 is FQGNSA. The CDR3 coding sequence is TGTGCCAGCAGCTTGGGACTTATGAACACTGAAGCTTTCTTT. It specifies CASSLGLMNTEAFF.

The sample holds a few counts of this clone. The CDR3 here is CASSYSRLAGDNEQFF. CDR3 DNA sequence: TGTGCCAGCAGTTACTCGAGGCTAGCGGGAGACAATGAGCAGTTCTTC. The chain couples TRBV6-5 to TRBJ2-1, with 10 bases fitting TRBD2. The CDR3 spans 16 residues. Germline assignment: CDR1 MNHEY and CDR2 SVGAGI. With 0 bases clipped from V and 5 bases from J, the junction kept 4 bases outside the gene matches.

To note about this clone: Other DNA sequences of this sample code for an identical CDR3. This chain links TRBV28 with TRBJ1-2, with 8 bases that match TRBD1. The CDR3 loop spans 14 amino acids. Trimming cost V 3 bases and J 5 bases; bases outside gene matches: 5. Looked up from germline, CDR1 is MDHEN and CDR2 is SYDVKM. CDR3 sequence: CASSLQGAGYGYTF. In DNA form, the CDR3 reads TGTGCCAGCAGTTTGCAGGGGGCGGGTTATGGCTACACCTTC.

This sequence joins TRBV27 and TRBJ2-1, with 9 bases aligning to TRBD2. Germline CDR1 reads MNHEY; CDR2 reads SMNVEV (reference sequence). V lost 5 bases to trimming and J lost 1 base; unmatched junction nucleotides: 9. This CDR3 has 17 residues. CDR3 sequence (DNA): TGTGCCAGCAGTCCCTACGGGCGGGAGGGGTCCTACAATGAGCAGTTCTTC. Translation gives CASSPYGREGSYNEQFF.

CDR3 DNA sequence: TGTGCCAGCAGTTTAACCAGGGATCAGCCCCAGCATTTT. Protein sequence: CASSLTRDQPQHF. The chain employs TRBV12-3 or TRBV12-4 and TRBJ1-5; D perhaps matches TRBD1 (5 bases). Trimming removed 2 bases from V and 5 bases from J, with 7 bases in between. This CDR3 contains 13 residues.

The chain employs TRBV14 and TRBJ1-3; 7 bases match TRBD1. The CDR3 extends over 15 amino acids. Germline loops: CDR1 SGHDN, CDR2 FVKESK. The V and J ends lost 3 bases and 5 bases, in that order; junction bases with no gene match: 7. CDR3 protein: CASSHSGGTRNTIYF. CDR3 DNA: TGTGCCAGCAGCCACTCAGGGGGAACGAGAAACACCATATATTTT. The variable domain in full, with the rest retrieved from reference TRBV14 and TRBJ1-3, is EAGVTQFPSHSVIEKGQTVTLRCDPISGHDNLYWYRRVMGKEIKFLLHFVKESKQDESGMPNNRFLAERTGGTYSTLKVQPAELEDSGVYFCASSHSGGTRNTIYFGEGSWLTVV.

Details on this clone: Other nucleotide sequences in the sample specify the same CDR3. This sequence joins TRBV5-4 and TRBJ1-1, with D tentatively TRBD1 (5 bases). Trimming took off 3 bases at V and 1 base at J, with 10 bases between the two ends. The CDR3 extends over 14 amino acids. Germline CDR1 and CDR2: SGHNT and YYREEE (reference sequence). In nucleotides, the CDR3 is TGTGCCAGCAGCTCCAAAACAGGGAACACTGAAGCTTTCTTT. The encoded protein is CASSSKTGNTEAFF.

The chain links TRBV6-5 to TRBJ2-6; TRBD1 matches 7 bases. This CDR3 has 16 residues. V shed 3 bases, J shed 0 bases, and the junction held 2 bases outside the gene matches. CDR1 MNHEY and CDR2 SVGAGI come from the germline V gene. The CDR3 spells CASSYWDSSGANVLTF. DNA for the CDR3: TGTGCCAGCAGTTATTGGGACAGCTCTGGGGCCAACGTCCTGACTTTC.

This clone has a single count. This rearrangement joins TRBV21-1 to TRBJ2-1; TRBD1 is the table's D call and was not checked against the DNA. TRBV21-1 is labeled a pseudogene. The CDR3 length is 15 residues. The CDR3, as DNA: TGTGCCAGCAGCAATTACAGGGGTGGTAGGGATGAGCAGTTCTTC. The encoded protein is CASSNYRGGRDEQFF.

A single count supports this clone. This chain connects TRBV7-9 to TRBJ1-1, with 10 bases that match TRBD1. This CDR3 region has 13 residues. The junction had 4 bases not matched to a gene; V was cut back by 4 bases and J by 8 bases. Germline assignment: CDR1 SEHNR and CDR2 FQNEAQ (reference sequence). CDR3 in amino acids: CASSWTGGNEAFF. The CDR3 coding sequence is TGTGCCAGCAGCTGGACAGGGGGAAACGAAGCTTTCTTT.

The sample holds a few counts of this clone. The chain uses TRBV27 and TRBJ2-3; 7 positions agree with TRBD1. Trimming cost V 2 bases and J 1 base; bases outside gene matches: 3. From germline, CDR1 is MNHEY and CDR2 SMNVEV (reference sequence). This CDR3 is built from 15 residues. The CDR3 loop is CASSLQTGRTDTQYF. Here the CDR3 DNA reads TGTGCCAGCAGTTTACAGACAGGGCGCACAGATACGCAGTATTTT.

As concerns this clone: The junction departs from the called germline gene at one end, perhaps through a read error. V gene TRBV4-1 combines with J gene TRBJ1-5; 7 nucleotides match TRBD1. CDR3 length: 15 amino acids. Germline values: CDR1 MGHRA, CDR2 YSYEKL. This CDR3 reads CASSQAEGASQPQHF. The CDR3 DNA reads TGCGCCAGCAGTCAAGCAGAGGGGGCCAGTCAGCCCCAGCATTTT.